The 20 T cell receptor beta chains below come from one sample, sequenced in a study of cytomegalovirus exposure and HLA in healthy donors. The PCR ran on 60 Vbeta and 13 Jbeta primers. Profiled with immunoSEQ multiplex PCR; TCRdb holds only in-frame clones, not every one. Among around 150,000 clones listed, about 80% were seen once. The specimen was PBMCs. The source is a man aged 30 to 39 in good health and CMV-seropositive.

The chain recombines TRBV4-1 with TRBJ2-7, with D possibly being TRBD2 (6 bases). The CDR3 has 14 residues. CDR1 and CDR2 from the germline V gene are MGHRA and YSYEKL. The V end was cut by 6 bases, the J end by 6 bases, with 18 bases between. CDR3 in DNA: TGCGCCAGCAGGGTCAGTCATAACGGGGGCGAGCAGTACTTC. This gives the protein CASRVSHNGGEQYF.

This sequence joins TRBV27 and TRBJ2-7, with 9 bases fitting TRBD2. V dropped 9 bases and J dropped 2; count of bases not matched to a gene: 5. The CDR3 totals 13 residues. Germline loops: CDR1 MNHEY, CDR2 SMNVEV (reference sequence). CDR3 DNA: TGTGCCAGTGCCCCTAGCGGGGCCTACGAGCAGTACTTC. Translating it yields CASAPSGAYEQYF.

The rearrangement uses TRBV7-2 and TRBJ1-1, with no clear D. This CDR3 is built from 14 residues. Germline CDR1 is SGHTA and CDR2 is FQGNSA. The ends were cut back, 4 bases at V and 1 base at J, with 10 bases in the middle. CDR3 in DNA: TGTGCCAGCAGCTCCCAAGCCGGGAACACTGAAGCTTTCTTT. It translates to CASSSQAGNTEAFF.

CDR3 DNA sequence: TGTGCCAGCAGTTTTCCGGATGGCTACACCTTC. It translates to CASSFPDGYTF. The rearrangement joins TRBV28 to TRBJ1-2; D remains unclear. From germline, CDR1 is MDHEN and CDR2 SYDVKM. This CDR3 is 11 amino acids long. V shed 3 bases and J shed 6 bases, with 5 bases lying between them.

The chain recombines TRBV5-4 with TRBJ2-2; tentatively, D is TRBD2 (6 bases). The CDR3 is 14 amino acids. V was clipped by 5 bases and J by 3 bases, with 11 bases between them. The germline V gene encodes CDR1 SGHNT and CDR2 YYREEE (reference sequence). CDR3 nucleotide sequence: TGTGCCAGCAGTCTTAGCGGCTACACCGGGGAGCTGTTTTTT. As protein: CASSLSGYTGELFF.

Of note for this clone: Within the sample, other DNA sequences also encode this same CDR3. V is TRBV5-1 and J is TRBJ2-5; perhaps TRBD2 as D (5 bases). This CDR3 comprises 14 residues. Trimming took off 0 bases at V and 1 base at J, with 7 bases between the two ends. The V gene's germline CDR1 is SGHRS and CDR2 YFSETQ. The CDR3 spells CASSLGGPQETQYF. CDR3 bases: TGCGCCAGCAGCTTGGGAGGGCCCCAAGAGACCCAGTACTTC.

The genes are TRBV14 and TRBJ2-7; D is unclear. The CDR3 runs 15 residues. Germline V gives CDR1 SGHDN, CDR2 FVKESK. Between the trimmed V and J ends, which lost 0 bases and 2 bases, there was a span of 11 bases. The CDR3 bases are TGTGCCAGCAGCCAAGAGTTAGCCCCTCCCTACGAGCAGTACTTC. Its protein product is CASSQELAPPYEQYF.

The DNA for the CDR3 is TGCGCCAGCAGCCCGGGTCCTCCCCCTCGGGAAAAACTGTTTTTT. It yields the protein CASSPGPPPREKLFF. The V gene is TRBV4-1, the J gene TRBJ1-4, with D uncertain. From germline, CDR1 is MGHRA and CDR2 YSYEKL. Trimming took off 4 bases at V and 8 bases at J, with 17 bases between the two ends. This CDR3 comprises 15 residues.

The V call is TRBV30, the J call TRBJ2-5, with 10 nucleotides matching TRBD2. Germline V gene sequence: CDR1 GTSNPN, CDR2 SVGIG (reference sequence). This CDR3 spans 15 amino acids. The V segment lost 0 bases and the J segment 7 bases; nucleotides outside the gene matches: 8. The CDR3 spells CAWSVLAGGARTQYF. The CDR3 region has the DNA TGTGCCTGGAGTGTCTTAGCGGGGGGCGCGAGGACCCAGTACTTC.

The chain employs TRBV7-7 and TRBJ2-2; weak D call: TRBD1 (5 bases). This CDR3 contains 13 residues. Germline V gene lookup returns CDR1 SSHAT and CDR2 FNYEAQ (reference sequence). The V end was cut by 7 bases, the J end by 2 bases, with 8 bases between. CDR3 region: CASMQGNTGELFF. CDR3 coding DNA: TGTGCCAGCATGCAGGGTAACACCGGGGAGCTGTTTTTT.

CDR3 DNA sequence: TGTGCCAGCAACCTACAGGGGAGTGCCTACAATGAGCAGTTCTTC. Its translation is CASNLQGSAYNEQFF. The chain uses TRBV7-2 and TRBJ2-1, with 7 positions matching TRBD1. There are 15 residues in the CDR3. The germline V gene has CDR1 SGHTA and CDR2 FQGNSA. V trimming: 7 bases; J trimming: 2 bases; junction bases outside the gene matches: 8.

This clone was detected only once. The chain couples TRBV2 to TRBJ2-3; no definite D call. CDR1 is SNHLY and CDR2 is FYNNEI in the germline V gene. Deletions cut 6 bases from V and 6 bases from J, with 10 bases between. This CDR3 has 12 residues. CDR3 nucleotides: TGTGCCAGCAGCTCTGACTGGGATACGCAGTATTTT. Its protein product is CASSSDWDTQYF.

The J gene is TRBJ1-3, the V gene TRBV4-2; D is unresolved. Trimming pared 5 bases from V and 0 bases from J, leaving 11 bases between. Germline V lookup: CDR1 LGHNA, CDR2 YNFKEQ. CDR3 length equals 15 residues. The CDR3 is CASSVDTSSGNTIYF. Here the CDR3 DNA reads TGTGCCAGCAGCGTCGACACGAGCTCTGGAAACACCATATATTTT.

The chain links TRBV14 to TRBJ2-2, with 16 bases aligning to TRBD2. V lost 2 bases and J lost 6; bases outside the gene matches: 9. The CDR3 has 19 residues. Germline CDR1 SGHDN, CDR2 FVKESK. The chain's CDR3 is CASSQPPKGLAGGSGELFF. DNA for the CDR3: TGTGCCAGCAGCCAACCCCCGAAGGGACTAGCGGGAGGGTCCGGGGAGCTGTTTTTT. Full variable domain (rest looked up from reference TRBV14 and TRBJ2-2): EAGVTQFPSHSVIEKGQTVTLRCDPISGHDNLYWYRRVMGKEIKFLLHFVKESKQDESGMPNNRFLAERTGGTYSTLKVQPAELEDSGVYFCASSQPPKGLAGGSGELFFGEGSRLTVL.

The chain uses TRBV11-2 and TRBJ2-7; weak D call: TRBD2 (6 bases). V was trimmed by 5 bases and J by 2 bases, leaving 13 bases between them. Germline V gene data show CDR1 as SGHAT and CDR2 as FQNNGV. The CDR3 loop spans 14 amino acids. CDR3 region: CASSTGTGTYEQYF. The CDR3 coding sequence is TGTGCCAGCAGCACCGGGACTGGCACCTACGAGCAGTACTTC.

This clone was counted a few times. V is TRBV19 and J is TRBJ1-2, with a weak D call TRBD1 (6 bases). V lost 6 bases and J lost 0, with 14 bases in between. Germline CDR1 is LNHDA and CDR2 is SQIVND (reference sequence). This CDR3 has 15 residues. CDR3 DNA: TGTGCCAGTAGGAAAACCGGGACATCTAACTATGGCTACACCTTC. It codes for CASRKTGTSNYGYTF. Filled out from reference TRBV19 and TRBJ1-2, the complete variable domain reads DGGITQSPKYLFRKEGQNVTLSCEQNLNHDAMYWYRQDPGQGLRLIYYSQIVNDFQKGDIAEGYSVSREKKESFPLTVTSAQKNPTAFYLCASRKTGTSNYGYTFGSGTRLTVV.

This chain connects TRBV28 to TRBJ1-1; D might be TRBD1 (6 bases). Trimming removed 6 bases from V and 5 bases from J, with 16 bases in between. The CDR3 is made up of 14 amino acids. The germline CDR1 and CDR2 sequences are MDHEN and SYDVKM. The CDR3 is CASRRGGEGTEAFF. CDR3 sequence (DNA): TGTGCCAGCAGGAGGGGGGGGGAAGGTACTGAAGCTTTCTTT.

This clone came up a few times. In the same sample, other DNA sequences code for this CDR3. The genes are TRBV5-1 and TRBJ2-3, with TRBD2 identical over 8 bases. Germline-derived CDR1 and CDR2 are SGHRS and YFSETQ. The CDR3 runs 16 residues. The V gene end was trimmed by 1 base and the J gene end by 2 bases; junction bases not matched to a gene: 6. Here the CDR3 DNA reads TGCGCCAGCAGCTTGACGGCGGGGGGCCCCACAGATACGCAGTATTTT. It codes for CASSLTAGGPTDTQYF.

This clone was detected once. V is TRBV6-1 and J is TRBJ2-3; D remains unclear. Trimming took off 6 bases at V and 4 bases at J, with 14 bases between the two ends. The CDR3 sequence is 14 residues long. CDR1 is MNHNS, CDR2 SASEGT, per germline. CDR3 nucleotide sequence: TGTGCCAGCAGAATAGGTGGGCACGCAGATACGCAGTATTTT. It encodes CASRIGGHADTQYF.

The CDR3 DNA follows: TGTGCCAGCAGTTTATCCAGTCGAGGTTCCCAGTACTTC. It codes for CASSLSSRGSQYF. This sequence joins TRBV27 and TRBJ2-5; no definite D call. CDR1 and CDR2 (germline): MNHEY, SMNVEV (reference sequence). This CDR3 contains 13 residues. Trimming took off 0 bases at V and 9 bases at J, with 11 bases between the two ends.